The 30 T cell receptor beta chains below all came from one sample that was sequenced in a study of cytomegalovirus exposure and HLA in healthy donors. PCR primers comprised 60 Vbeta and 13 Jbeta primers. TCRdb keeps only in-frame clones here, not all; method: immunoSEQ multiplex PCR. The repertoire holds about 72,000 clones, roughly four fifths seen once, with about 7% in the top ten. Sequenced: PBMCs. The receptors stem from a human donor in good health.

This chain uses TRBV19 with TRBJ1-1; the D gene is possibly TRBD1 (5 bases). The germline CDR1 and CDR2 sequences are LNHDA and SQIVND (reference sequence). With 2 bases removed from V and 0 bases from J, the gap between germline ends came to 22 bases. This CDR3 is built from 19 residues. CDR3 DNA sequence: TGTGCCAGTAGTATATCGGGTACTCAGGGTAGTACGATGAACACTGAAGCTTTCTTT. Translating gives CASSISGTQGSTMNTEAFF. The whole variable domain, remainder taken from reference TRBV19 and TRBJ1-1, is DGGITQSPKYLFRKEGQNVTLSCEQNLNHDAMYWYRQDPGQGLRLIYYSQIVNDFQKGDIAEGYSVSREKKESFPLTVTSAQKNPTAFYLCASSISGTQGSTMNTEAFFGQGTRLTVV.

V usage is TRBV6-6 and J usage is TRBJ1-1; D possibly corresponds to TRBD1 (6 bases). The germline V and J ends were trimmed by 5 bases and 8 bases, with 18 bases remaining between them. Looked up from germline, CDR1 is MNHNY and CDR2 is SVGAGI (reference sequence). The CDR3 totals 14 residues. Here the CDR3 DNA reads TGTGCCAGCAGTAACGGGATTAGTGGGACAGAAGCTTTCTTT. Encoded protein: CASSNGISGTEAFF.

The CDR3 DNA is TGTGCCAGCCGGAAGGGTACAGGGAACACCGGGGAGCTGTTTTTT. This sequence encodes CASRKGTGNTGELFF. V usage is TRBV2 and J usage is TRBJ2-2, with D perhaps matching TRBD1 (5 bases). CDR3 length: 15 residues. CDR1 and CDR2 (germline): SNHLY, FYNNEI. The V and J ends lost 8 bases and 1 base respectively, with 14 bases between them. The entire variable domain, with the rest obtained from reference TRBV2 and TRBJ2-2, is as follows: EPEVTQTPSHQVTQMGQEVILRCVPISNHLYFYWYRQILGQKVEFLVSFYNNEISEKSEIFDDQFSVERPDGSNFTLKIRSTKLEDSAMYFCASRKGTGNTGELFFGEGSRLTVL.

The chain is built from TRBV7-9 and TRBJ1-1, with 7 bases lining up with TRBD1. Germline V lookup: CDR1 SEHNR, CDR2 FQNEAQ (reference sequence). The CDR3 length is 14 residues. Unmatched junction bases numbered 8, after V lost 5 bases and J lost 5 bases. CDR3 residues: CASSRDRVGTEAFF. DNA for the CDR3: TGTGCCAGCAGCCGCGACAGGGTAGGAACTGAAGCTTTCTTT.

V and J are TRBV28 and TRBJ1-4; TRBD1 matches 8 bases. The length of the CDR3 is 15 residues. The V segment lost 3 bases and the J segment 7 bases; nucleotides outside the gene matches: 7. From germline, CDR1 is MDHEN and CDR2 SYDVKM. The CDR3 DNA sequence: TGTGCCAGCAGTTTGGCTGGGACAGGAGGTGAAAAACTGTTTTTT. Translation: CASSLAGTGGEKLFF.

The genes are TRBV7-9 and TRBJ1-2; 7 bases are shared with TRBD1. This CDR3 spans 16 amino acids. J lost 4 bases, V lost 1 base, and 9 bases had no gene match. From germline, CDR1 is SEHNR and CDR2 FQNEAQ (reference sequence). The chain's CDR3 is CASSLGSPGGGYGYTF. CDR3 nucleotides: TGTGCCAGCAGCTTAGGGTCCCCAGGGGGTGGCTATGGCTACACCTTC.

This chain connects TRBV7-3 to TRBJ2-3; TRBD2 matches at 16 bases. In germline, CDR1 is SGHTA, CDR2 FQGTGA. Germline trimming cut 8 bases from V and 4 bases from J; bases unmatched to any gene: 9. The CDR3 is 17 residues long. The CDR3 here is CASRPGTSGGGSDTQYF. CDR3 DNA sequence: TGTGCCAGCCGACCCGGGACTAGCGGGGGGGGCTCAGATACGCAGTATTTT.

The rearrangement links TRBV7-8 to TRBJ1-6; D is possibly TRBD1 (5 bases). Germline V lookup: CDR1 SGHVS, CDR2 FQNEAQ. The V end lost 5 bases, the J end lost 14 bases, and 22 bases lay between the germline ends. The CDR3 has 15 amino acids. This chain's CDR3 is CASSPRDGRNSALHF. DNA for the CDR3: TGTGCCAGCAGCCCCCGGGACGGGAGAAATTCGGCCCTCCACTTT.

V usage is TRBV18 and J usage is TRBJ1-3; 8 bases are shared with TRBD1. Germline lookup yields CDR1 KGHSH and CDR2 LQKENI. Trimming cost V 4 bases and J 7 bases; bases outside gene matches: 3. This CDR3 comprises 13 residues. This CDR3 is CASSHGQGNTIYF. In DNA form, the CDR3 reads TGTGCCAGCTCACACGGACAGGGCAACACCATATATTTT.

The rearrangement joins TRBV5-4 to TRBJ2-2; a weak D match, TRBD1 (5 bases). Trimming left V 0 bases short and J 7 bases short, with 19 bases between. CDR1 is SGHNT, CDR2 YYREEE, per germline (reference sequence). The CDR3 runs to 17 residues. CDR3 residues: CASSLGSRQGLGGELFF. CDR3 DNA: TGTGCCAGCAGCTTGGGAAGTAGGCAGGGATTAGGCGGGGAGCTGTTTTTT.

This rearrangement joins TRBV21-1 to TRBJ1-1; TRBD1 was called by the table and not checked on the DNA. TRBV21-1 is annotated as a pseudogene. The length of the CDR3 is 14 residues. DNA of the CDR3: TGTGCCAGCAGGCGGGACAGGATCTACACTGAAGCTTTCTTT. It yields the protein CASRRDRIYTEAFF.

The rearrangement uses TRBV5-1 and TRBJ2-1; D is perhaps TRBD1 (5 bases). The ends were cut back, 3 bases at V and 14 bases at J, with 18 bases in the middle. In germline, CDR1 is SGHRS, CDR2 YFSETQ. The CDR3 extends over 13 amino acids. The DNA for the CDR3 is TGCGCCAGCAGCTGGGATCAGGGTCATGGGGAGTTCTTC. It yields the protein CASSWDQGHGEFF.

J is TRBJ2-4 and V is TRBV7-2; 11 bases fit TRBD2. CDR1 and CDR2 from the germline V gene are SGHTA and FQGNSA. CDR3 length equals 17 residues. Germline trimming cut 4 bases from V and 2 bases from J; bases unmatched to any gene: 7. CDR3 in DNA: TGTGCCAGCAGCTATAGCGGGGGGGCCGGTTCCAAAAACATTCAGTACTTC. It codes for CASSYSGGAGSKNIQYF.

This clone was observed a handful of times. The V call is TRBV2, the J call TRBJ1-4; 9 positions agree with TRBD1. The CDR3 covers 15 residues. Trimming at V came to 0 bases and at J to 5 bases, leaving 1 base not matched to a gene. In germline, CDR1 is SNHLY, CDR2 FYNNEI. The CDR3 loop is CASSEAGQGNEKLFF. Written as DNA, the CDR3 is TGTGCCAGCAGTGAAGCTGGACAGGGGAATGAAAAACTGTTTTTT. The whole variable domain, remainder taken from reference TRBV2 and TRBJ1-4, is EPEVTQTPSHQVTQMGQEVILRCVPISNHLYFYWYRQILGQKVEFLVSFYNNEISEKSEIFDDQFSVERPDGSNFTLKIRSTKLEDSAMYFCASSEAGQGNEKLFFGSGTQLSVL.

V and J are TRBV7-8 and TRBJ2-7; D is unclear. Germline CDR1 and CDR2: SGHVS and FQNEAQ. The CDR3 is made up of 16 amino acids. The V gene lost 5 bases and the J gene lost 0 bases, with 17 bases spanning the gap. The CDR3 spells CASSPSTGLSSYEQYF. CDR3 coding DNA: TGTGCCAGCAGCCCTAGTACCGGGTTGAGCTCCTACGAGCAGTACTTC. Full variable domain (rest looked up from reference TRBV7-8 and TRBJ2-7): GAGVSQSPRYKVAKRGQDVALRCDPISGHVSLFWYQQALGQGPEFLTYFQNEAQLDKSGLPSDRFFAERPEGSVSTLKIQRTQQEDSAVYLCASSPSTGLSSYEQYFGPGTRLTVT.

This clone showed up just a few times. The chain couples TRBV19 to TRBJ2-7; 7 positions match TRBD1. Germline CDR1 reads LNHDA; CDR2 reads SQIVND (reference sequence). Losses at the gene ends were 9 bases for V and 2 bases for J; bases not matched to a gene: 10. This CDR3 spans 14 amino acids. Written as DNA, the CDR3 is TGTGCCAGGACGAGACAGGGAAGAACCTACGAGCAGTACTTC. Residues: CARTRQGRTYEQYF. Together with reference TRBV19 and TRBJ2-7, the CDR3 gives the full variable domain: DGGITQSPKYLFRKEGQNVTLSCEQNLNHDAMYWYRQDPGQGLRLIYYSQIVNDFQKGDIAEGYSVSREKKESFPLTVTSAQKNPTAFYLCARTRQGRTYEQYFGPGTRLTVT.

This chain links TRBV13 with TRBJ1-1; D is uncertain. Germline-derived CDR1 and CDR2 are PRHDT and FYEKMQ (reference sequence). V lost 6 bases and J 4 bases, leaving 18 bases between the germline ends. This CDR3 is 15 amino acids long. CDR3 in DNA: TGTGCCAGCAGAAGAGAAGTAGGAAGCGGCACTGAAGCTTTCTTT. This sequence encodes CASRREVGSGTEAFF.

The chain links TRBV7-8 to TRBJ2-7, with D maybe TRBD2 (5 bases). Trimming removed 2 bases from V and 4 bases from J, with 18 bases in between. Germline CDR1 SGHVS, CDR2 FQNEAQ. This CDR3 contains 16 residues. The DNA for the CDR3 is TGTGCCAGCAGCTTACCTGGACTGGACCAAGAATACGAGCAGTACTTC. Its protein product is CASSLPGLDQEYEQYF.

The chain recombines TRBV7-9 with TRBJ2-7; 7 bases line up with TRBD1. Germline assignment: CDR1 SEHNR and CDR2 FQNEAQ (reference sequence). V was pared by 1 base and J by 0 bases, with 3 bases of the junction left unmatched. CDR3 length equals 15 residues. The CDR3 region is CASSLGQGSSYEQYF. The CDR3 DNA reads as TGTGCCAGCAGCTTAGGACAGGGATCCTCCTACGAGCAGTACTTC.

The genes are TRBV4-1 and TRBJ2-5, with 10 bases fitting TRBD1. This CDR3 contains 16 residues. Germline V gives CDR1 MGHRA, CDR2 YSYEKL. V dropped 2 bases and J dropped 1; count of bases not matched to a gene: 4. Here the CDR3 reads CASSQWGQGTQETQYF. CDR3 nucleotides: TGCGCCAGCAGCCAATGGGGACAGGGGACCCAAGAGACCCAGTACTTC.

This rearrangement joins TRBV9 to TRBJ1-1; D not resolved. The germline V gene encodes CDR1 SGDLS and CDR2 YYNGEE. V lost 0 bases, J lost 3 bases, and 9 bases lay in between. This CDR3 has 14 residues. The CDR3 DNA is TGTGCCAGCAGCGTAGCTCCGGTAGACACTGAAGCTTTCTTT. Translation: CASSVAPVDTEAFF.

The genes are TRBV19 and TRBJ1-2; 8 positions match TRBD1. The CDR3 spans 14 residues. The germline V gene encodes CDR1 LNHDA and CDR2 SQIVND (reference sequence). V lost 6 bases and J lost 8; bases outside the gene matches: 11. CDR3 loop: CASSADRGVRGYTF. Here the CDR3 DNA reads TGTGCCAGTAGCGCCGACAGGGGTGTTCGAGGCTACACCTTC.

The chain uses TRBV5-1 and TRBJ1-3; 7 bases fit TRBD1. The V gene end was trimmed by 4 bases and the J gene end by 2 bases; junction bases not matched to a gene: 6. CDR3 size: 15 residues. Germline loops: CDR1 SGHRS, CDR2 YFSETQ. CDR3 in DNA: TGCGCCAGCAGCGCTCAGGGGGTGACTGGAAACACCATATATTTT. It codes for CASSAQGVTGNTIYF.

CDR3 residues: CATTGSGGATRDGYTF. CDR3 bases: TGCGCCACCACGGGCTCTGGGGGCGCAACTAGGGATGGCTACACCTTC. This sequence joins TRBV5-1 and TRBJ1-2, with D possibly TRBD1 on 6 matching bases. The CDR3 is made up of 16 amino acids. The V gene lost 9 bases and the J gene lost 6 bases, with 27 bases spanning the gap. CDR1 is SGHRS, CDR2 YFSETQ, per germline.

The chain has TRBV5-1 and TRBJ2-3; 12 bases map to TRBD2. This CDR3 has 17 amino acids. CDR1 and CDR2 (germline): SGHRS, YFSETQ. The trim removed 3 bases at V and 0 bases at J, leaving 5 bases unmatched. In nucleotides, the CDR3 is TGCGCCAGCAGCTCCCTAGCGGGGGGGGTGAGCACAGATACGCAGTATTTT. Its translation is CASSSLAGGVSTDTQYF.

The V gene is TRBV5-6, the J gene TRBJ1-2; 8 bases match TRBD1. Germline CDR1 and CDR2: SGHDT and YYEEEE. V was pared by 0 bases and J by 8 bases, with 6 bases of the junction left unmatched. The CDR3 contains 14 residues. The CDR3 spells CASSLASRGQGYTF. The CDR3 DNA reads as TGTGCCAGCAGCTTGGCATCCAGGGGGCAGGGCTACACCTTC.

The gene calls are TRBV10-3 and TRBJ2-5; no firm D call. Germline assignment: CDR1 ENHRY and CDR2 SYGVKD. V was trimmed by 0 bases and J by 2 bases, leaving 10 bases between them. The CDR3 covers 15 residues. CDR3 protein: CAISESGGSQETQYF. For the CDR3, the DNA is TGTGCCATCAGTGAGTCTGGCGGCTCACAAGAGACCCAGTACTTC.

This clone was found a few times. The J gene is TRBJ2-5, the V gene TRBV6-6, with TRBD2 matching over 10 bases. The ends lost 5 bases at V and 8 bases at J; junction bases unmatched: 11. This CDR3 comprises 15 residues. Germline V gene sequence: CDR1 MNHNY, CDR2 SVGAGI (reference sequence). This chain's CDR3 is CASSPSGGGIGTQYF. In DNA, the CDR3 is TGTGCCAGCAGTCCGAGCGGGGGGGGCATCGGAACCCAGTACTTC.

The rearrangement uses TRBV9 and TRBJ2-5; TRBD2 aligns across 11 bases. V shed 4 bases and J 0 bases; nucleotides not matched to a gene: 8. CDR3 length equals 17 residues. CDR1 and CDR2 from the germline V gene are SGDLS and YYNGEE. The CDR3 loop reads CASSPSGGKWYQETQYF. The DNA for the CDR3 is TGTGCCAGCAGCCCTAGCGGGGGGAAATGGTACCAAGAGACCCAGTACTTC.

The rearrangement links TRBV18 to TRBJ1-1; 7 bases line up with TRBD1. The CDR3 extends over 14 amino acids. In germline, CDR1 is KGHSH, CDR2 LQKENI. V dropped 10 bases and J dropped 2; count of bases not matched to a gene: 10. Written as DNA, the CDR3 is TGTGCCACCAGGGACAGACTCCTCAACACTGAAGCTTTCTTT. Its protein product is CATRDRLLNTEAFF.